The clone carrying this T cell receptor delta chain was detected only a few times. TCRdb has a much larger clone's protein, which differs at residue 10 from the translation of this DNA, likely because of a read error; what is shown is the protein translated from the DNA. TCRdb called clones from the multiplex PCR reads again using CATT. The sample has about 57,000 delta-chain clones, approximately 1.7% seen once; the top ten hold around 16%. From germline, CDR1 is TSWWSYY and CDR2 QGS. After removal of 2 bases from V and 0 bases from J, the junction contained 33 bases not matched to a gene. The CDR3 runs 25 residues. The data originate from a study of γδ T cells in repeated Plasmodium falciparum infection. Flow sorting of PBMC yielded separate Vgamma9/Vdelta2+ and Vdelta2-negative gammadelta T cell populations for bulk repertoire analysis.

This receptor was taken from a pool of human donors (malaria-infected and uninfected, not separated). The source material was gamma-delta T cells from blood. The rearrangement uses TRDV1 and TRDJ1; 7 nucleotides agree with TRDD3. DNA of the CDR3: TGTGCTCTTGGGGAAGCGGGCCTACACCCGGGGGATGAAGTGAGGAGGCCATTGTACACCGATAAACTCATCTTT. This translates into CALGEAGLHPGDEVRRPLYTDKLIF.